The 18 T cell receptor beta chains listed next were all sequenced from one sample in a study of read filtering for tumor transcriptome and immune sequencing (dated by TCRdb to the early 2020s). Sequenced using an Illumina HiSeq 4000. TCR libraries were built from roughly 400 ng RNA with the Immunoverse kit, using molecular barcoded adaptors covering alpha/delta and beta/gamma chains. TCRdb passed the public sequencing reads through fastp at Q25 and MiXCR, retaining productive beta sequences. Every distinct CDR3 protein forms one entry, paired with its most common genes and DNA. This sample holds 35,000 to 50,000 distinct CDR3 sequences; 15% to 20% were observed only once. The top ten clonotypes cover 30% to 45% of the sample. The specimen sequenced was a population of CD138-negative cells sorted from bone marrow. The cell subset or site label for this specimen denotes: bone marrow mononuclear cells depleted of CD138+ plasma/myeloma cells by negative magnetic selection. Source of these receptors: a donor aged 40 or over with multiple myeloma.

The rearrangement joins TRBV3-1 to TRBJ1-5; D might be TRBD1 (6 bases). Germline V gene lookup returns CDR1 LGHDT and CDR2 YNNKEL (reference sequence). Trimming pared 4 bases from V and 4 bases from J, leaving 14 bases between. The CDR3 loop spans 15 amino acids. The CDR3: CASSPGGQGNQPQHF. CDR3 sequence (DNA): TGTGCCAGCAGCCCGGGGGGGCAGGGTAATCAGCCCCAGCATTTT.

This clonotype showed up many times. The chain employs TRBV5-1 and TRBJ2-4; tentatively, D is TRBD1 or TRBD2 (5 bases each). The V gene lost 7 bases and the J gene lost 11 bases, with 19 bases spanning the gap. The germline V gene encodes CDR1 SGHRS and CDR2 YFSETQ. CDR3 length equals 13 residues. The CDR3 nucleotides read TGCGCCAGCCGCTCGGACACAAACGGGGTTCAGTACTTC. Translated, it gives CASRSDTNGVQYF.

This clonotype has ten or more counts. The gene calls are TRBV4-3 and TRBJ2-3, with unresolved D. Germline values: CDR1 LGHNA, CDR2 YSLEER. Trimming cost V 4 bases and J 2 bases, with 13 bases left between them. The CDR3 totals 15 residues. CDR3 coding DNA: TGCGCCAGCAGCCTCGAAATAGAGGTCACAGATACGCAGTATTTT. Its protein is CASSLEIEVTDTQYF.

This clonotype came up a few times. The V gene is TRBV20-1, the J gene TRBJ1-1; 9 bases map to TRBD1. CDR3 size: 16 residues. Germline V CDR1 and CDR2: DFQATT, SNEGSKA (reference sequence). J was trimmed by 5 bases and V by 0 bases; bases with no gene match: 10. CDR3 coding DNA: TGCAGTGCTAGAGATACCCACAGGGGGCCGCGGACTGAAGCTTTCTTT. This encodes CSARDTHRGPRTEAFF.

There are many counts of this clonotype. This chain links TRBV29-1 with TRBJ1-1, with D unresolved. The germline V and J ends were trimmed by 3 bases and 10 bases, with 18 bases remaining between them. Germline V gene lookup returns CDR1 SQVTM and CDR2 ANQGSEA. CDR3 length: 13 residues. The CDR3, as DNA: TGCAGCGTTGAGGAGATAGGACCCCTCTCAGCTTTCTTT. Its translation is CSVEEIGPLSAFF.

This clonotype was detected many times. The V call is TRBV23-1, the J call TRBJ2-7; D gene ambiguous. TRBV23-1 is placed among ORFs of uncertain function. Between the trimmed V and J ends, which lost 0 bases and 6 bases, there was a span of 12 bases. The CDR3 length is 14 residues. This chain's CDR3 is CASSQSAPLREQYF. DNA for the CDR3: TGCGCCAGCAGTCAATCGGCTCCGCTTCGCGAGCAGTACTTC.

In its sample, this clonotype was seen once. This sequence may be a read error, since a much larger clone differs from it by one base. The chain uses TRBV12-3 or TRBV12-4 and TRBJ2-1, with 9 bases aligning to TRBD2. V was pared by 6 bases and J by 4 bases, with 7 bases of the junction left unmatched. This CDR3 contains 15 residues. The DNA for the CDR3 is TGTGCCAGCAGCGGGACTAGCAGGGGATACAATGAGCAGTTCTTC. Protein product: CASSGTSRGYNEQFF.

This clonotype was detected ten times or more. The rearrangement uses TRBV19 and TRBJ2-6; D is tentatively TRBD1 or TRBD2 (5 bases each). With 5 bases removed from V and 0 bases from J, the gap between germline ends came to 11 bases. The length of the CDR3 is 16 residues. In germline, CDR1 is LNHDA, CDR2 SQIVND (reference sequence). DNA of the CDR3: TGTGCCAGTAGTGGGGACGGAAGCTCTGGGGCCAACGTCCTGACTTTC. This encodes CASSGDGSSGANVLTF.

This clonotype was picked up many times. The CDR3, as DNA: TGTGCCAGCACCGGACAGGGAAATAATTCACCCCTCCACTTT. Its translation: CASTGQGNNSPLHF. The chain couples TRBV12-3 or TRBV12-4 to TRBJ1-6; the match to TRBD1 covers 8 bases. The CDR3 extends over 14 amino acids. V lost 7 bases and J lost 5; bases outside the gene matches: 4.

This clonotype was counted at least ten times. V and J are TRBV28 and TRBJ1-5; D uncertain. The CDR3 covers 14 residues. The V gene's germline CDR1 is MDHEN and CDR2 SYDVKM. V lost 3 bases to trimming and J lost 4 bases, with 10 bases between them. The CDR3 is CASSFGSTNQPQHF. Written as DNA, the CDR3 is TGTGCCAGCAGTTTCGGGTCCACGAATCAGCCCCAGCATTTT.

In this sample, this clonotype turned up a few times. This sequence may be a read error, since a much larger clone differs from it by one base. J is TRBJ1-1 and V is TRBV12-3 or TRBV12-4; unclear D gene. The CDR3 is 13 residues long. V was cut by 8 bases and J by 5 bases, with 15 bases left in between. For the CDR3, the DNA is TGTGCCAGCGTGGGTACGGTGGTGACTGAAGCTTTCTTT. Its protein is CASVGTVVTEAFF.

Notes on this clonotype: Being one base from a much bigger clone, this may be a read error. The CDR3 reads CASSSERGETQYF. For the CDR3, the DNA is TGTGCCAGCAGTTCCGAAAGGGGGGAGACCCAGTACTTC. V gene TRBV2 combines with J gene TRBJ2-5; D might be TRBD1 (6 bases). V gave up 5 bases and J gave up 5 bases, with 12 bases separating them. CDR1 SNHLY and CDR2 FYNNEI come from the germline V gene. This CDR3 region has 13 residues.

Turning to this clonotype: A read error may be the cause here, since a much bigger clone is one base away. The missing conserved phenylalanine or tryptophan at the end of this CDR3 makes a read error likely. This rearrangement joins TRBV28 to TRBJ1-1; 11 bases are a match to TRBD1. The CDR3 consists of 13 residues. V shed 6 bases and J 10 bases; nucleotides not matched to a gene: 7. The V gene's germline CDR1 is MDHEN and CDR2 SYDVKM. CDR3 region: CASRDRGRFRAFL. The CDR3 nucleotides are TGTGCCAGCAGGGACAGGGGGCGGTTTAGAGCTTTCTTA.

This clonotype has a count of ten or more. J is TRBJ2-7 and V is TRBV30, with 10 bases that match TRBD1. The CDR3 covers 15 residues. CDR1 and CDR2 (germline): GTSNPN, SVGIG (reference sequence). The V gene end was trimmed by 2 bases and the J gene end by 0 bases; junction bases not matched to a gene: 4. As DNA, the CDR3 is TGTGCCTGGAGTCGGGGGACAGGGGACTCCTACGAGCAGTACTTC. Translated, it gives CAWSRGTGDSYEQYF.

This clonotype was counted many times. This chain links TRBV29-1 with TRBJ1-1; no reliable D call. Germline assignment: CDR1 SQVTM and CDR2 ANQGSEA. V gave up 2 bases and J gave up 3 bases, with 16 bases separating them. CDR3 size: 15 residues. CDR3 coding DNA: TGCAGCGTTGAACCTAGAAGGCAGGTAGACACTGAAGCTTTCTTT. As protein: CSVEPRRQVDTEAFF.

This chain uses TRBV5-1 with TRBJ2-2; TRBD1 matches at 8 bases. The CDR3 contains 17 residues. Per the germline V gene, CDR1 is SGHRS and CDR2 is YFSETQ. V lost 1 base to trimming and J lost 5 bases; unmatched junction nucleotides: 10. The chain's CDR3 is CASSLPTRGQMTGELFF. CDR3 coding DNA: TGCGCCAGCAGCTTGCCAACCAGGGGGCAGATGACCGGGGAGCTGTTTTTT.

This clonotype was detected many times. The gene calls are TRBV10-3 and TRBJ2-3, with a weak D call TRBD2 (6 bases). The CDR3 has 15 residues. V was clipped by 10 bases and J by 0 bases, with 17 bases between them. Germline assignment: CDR1 ENHRY and CDR2 SYGVKD. The CDR3 bases are TGTGCCACCCTGGCGAGAAGCGGGAGCACAGATACGCAGTATTTT. It yields the protein CATLARSGSTDTQYF.

In this sample, this clonotype turned up many times. The gene calls are TRBV18 and TRBJ2-2; D ambiguous. The germline V and J ends were trimmed by 2 bases and 4 bases, with 11 bases remaining between them. Germline assignment: CDR1 KGHSH and CDR2 LQKENI. The CDR3 spans 15 residues. CDR3 sequence: CASSPYQVATGELFF. CDR3 coding DNA: TGTGCCAGCTCACCATATCAGGTGGCCACCGGGGAGCTGTTTTTT.